This T cell receptor beta chain is from a study of blood T cell repertoires in COVID-19. This clone was recorded only once. Looked up from germline, CDR1 is SEHNR and CDR2 is FQNEAQ (reference sequence). The ends lost 5 bases at V and 2 bases at J; junction bases unmatched: 3. The CDR3 loop spans 15 amino acids. Using immunoSEQ multiplex PCR, the repertoire was profiled, and TCRdb retains in-frame clones only, with some absent. The top ten hold 0.95% to 1.5% of the sample, which has 200,000 to 300,000 clones, around 88% seen once. Sequencing used PBMCs or T cells enriched from blood (not recorded which). The chain joins TRBV7-9 to TRBJ2-1, with 10 bases matching TRBD2. The source is a woman in her thirties or forties with acute COVID-19. The DNA for the CDR3 is TGTGCCAGCAGCCCCCTAGCGGGAGCCTACAATGAGCAGTTCTTC. Residues: CASSPLAGAYNEQFF. Combining the CDR3 with reference TRBV7-9 and TRBJ2-1 gives the whole variable domain DTGVSQNPRHKITKRGQNVTFRCDPISEHNRLYWYRQTLGQGPEFLTYFQNEAQLEKSRLLSDRFSAERPKGSFSTLEIQRTEQGDSAMYLCASSPLAGAYNEQFFGPGTRLTVL.